The T cell receptor (beta chain) described here comes from a study of T cell repertoires in ileal Crohn's disease. Findings and limits, study-wide: High-frequency clones were more common in sorted CD8 than CD4 cells.

Note on this clone: The antigen is not known.

V lost 5 bases, J lost 6 bases, and 20 bases lay in between. Germline lookup yields CDR1 LNHDA and CDR2 SQIVND (reference sequence). The CDR3 is 15 amino acids. Sequenced by immunoSEQ multiplex PCR; TCRdb stores in-frame clones only, minus some. Here the sample spans some 15,000 clones, 60% being singletons. The sequencing sample was made of ileal tissue. This TCR derives from an adult with Crohn's disease. The chain couples TRBV19 to TRBJ2-7; D may be TRBD1 (6 bases). This CDR3 is CASSPPQGHVFEQYF. The CDR3 DNA follows: TGTGCCAGTAGTCCACCCCAGGGACATGTCTTCGAGCAGTACTTC. Full variable domain (outside the CDR3, taken from reference TRBV19 and TRBJ2-7): DGGITQSPKYLFRKEGQNVTLSCEQNLNHDAMYWYRQDPGQGLRLIYYSQIVNDFQKGDIAEGYSVSREKKESFPLTVTSAQKNPTAFYLCASSPPQGHVFEQYFGPGTRLTVT.